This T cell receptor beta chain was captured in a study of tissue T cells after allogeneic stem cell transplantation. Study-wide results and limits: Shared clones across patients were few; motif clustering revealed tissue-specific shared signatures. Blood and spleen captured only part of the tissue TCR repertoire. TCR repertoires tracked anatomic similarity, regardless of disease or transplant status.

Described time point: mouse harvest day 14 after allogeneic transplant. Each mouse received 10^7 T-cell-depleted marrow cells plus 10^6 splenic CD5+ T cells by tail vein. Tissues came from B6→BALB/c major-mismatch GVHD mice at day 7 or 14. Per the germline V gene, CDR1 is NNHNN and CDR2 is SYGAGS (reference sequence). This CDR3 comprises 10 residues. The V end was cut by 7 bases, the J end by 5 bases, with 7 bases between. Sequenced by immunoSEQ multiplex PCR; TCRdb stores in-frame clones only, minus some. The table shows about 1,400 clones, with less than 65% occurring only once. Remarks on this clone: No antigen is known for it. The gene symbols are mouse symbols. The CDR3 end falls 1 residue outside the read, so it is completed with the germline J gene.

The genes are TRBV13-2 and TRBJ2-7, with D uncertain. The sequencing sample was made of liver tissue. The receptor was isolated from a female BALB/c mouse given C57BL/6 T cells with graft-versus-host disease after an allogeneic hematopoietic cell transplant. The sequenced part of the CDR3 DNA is TGTGCCAGCAGTGGCAATGAACAGTAC. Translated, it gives CASSGNEQY. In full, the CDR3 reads CASSGNEQYF.